A selection of T cell receptor beta chains follows, all from one sample in a study of spatial heterogeneity in lung cancer. TCRdb used MiXCR to reprocess the 5' RACE reads, holding one entry per CDR3 protein. The sample comprises approximately 7,800 distinct CDR3 sequences, around 8.5% of which are singletons, and 4.2% rests with the top ten. The sequences come from lung tumor tissue, collected at surgery. Receptors originate from a male donor with early-stage non-small cell lung cancer. Each CDR3 is given with its conserved first and last residue. D genes are given only for firm matches. Clone size is given for some rows only: seen once, a few or many times, or a class if the clone is expanded.

v_call	clone_size	j_call	d_call	cdr3_aa	cdr3_nt
TRBV24-1	many	TRBJ2-3	-	CATSDHPTSSRTDTQYF	TGTGCCACCAGTGATCATCCCACTAGCAGTCGCACAGATACGCAGTATTTT
TRBV12-3/TRBV12-4	many	TRBJ2-2	TRBD1	CASSRLDRGNTGELFF	TGTGCCAGCAGCCGTCTTGACAGGGGGAACACCGGGGAGCTGTTTTTT
TRBV5-1	medium-sized	TRBJ2-2	TRBD1	CASSPGTAITGELFF	TGCGCCAGCAGCCCGGGGACAGCCATCACCGGGGAGCTGTTTTTT
TRBV7-6	medium-sized	TRBJ1-6	TRBD1	CASSDRENSPLHF	TGTGCCAGCAGCGACAGGGAAAATTCACCCCTCCACTTT
TRBV5-5	few	TRBJ2-3	-	CASSLGGVYTDTQYF	TGTGCCAGCAGCTTGGGGGGCGTATACACAGATACGCAGTATTTT
TRBV29-1	many	TRBJ2-3	TRBD2	CSAATGTSGGDTQYF	TGCAGCGCCGCGACAGGGACTAGCGGGGGAGATACGCAGTATTTT
TRBV12-3/TRBV12-4	medium-sized	TRBJ2-1	-	CASSFSGTYNEQFF	TGTGCCAGCAGTTTCTCCGGGACCTACAATGAGCAGTTCTTC
TRBV2	many	TRBJ2-3	-	CASSATTDTQYF	TGTGCCAGCAGTGCCACCACAGATACGCAGTATTTT
TRBV7-2	many	TRBJ2-3	TRBD2	CASSLEYLAGAIPDTQYF	TGTGCCAGCAGCTTAGAATATCTAGCGGGAGCCATACCCGATACGCAGTATTTT
TRBV29-1	many	TRBJ2-1	-	CSVEGQQFF	TGCAGCGTTGAAGGGCAGCAGTTCTTC
TRBV6-1	medium-sized	TRBJ2-7	TRBD2	CASSEMASGEGYEQYF	TGTGCCAGCAGTGAAATGGCTAGCGGGGAGGGCTACGAGCAGTACTTC
TRBV2	once	TRBJ2-7	TRBD2	CAVTSGSYEQYF	TGTGCCGTTACTAGCGGGAGCTACGAGCAGTACTTC
TRBV20-1	medium-sized	TRBJ2-7	-	CSARDLPIQYF	TGCAGTGCTAGAGATTTGCCCATACAGTACTTC
TRBV10-2	medium-sized	TRBJ1-2	-	CASSETDSAYGYTF	TGCGCCAGCAGTGAGACAGATTCTGCCTATGGCTACACCTTC
TRBV6-2/TRBV6-3	many	TRBJ2-1	-	CASSWADVSYNEQFF	TGTGCCAGCAGTTGGGCGGACGTCTCCTACAATGAGCAGTTCTTC
TRBV12-3/TRBV12-4	medium-sized	TRBJ2-3	TRBD2	CASSLGGRGSDTQYF	TGTGCCAGCAGTTTAGGCGGGAGGGGCTCAGATACGCAGTATTTT
TRBV6-2/TRBV6-3	medium-sized	TRBJ1-2	-	CASIPQSRIYGYTF	TGTGCCAGCATCCCGCAGAGCCGGATCTATGGCTACACCTTC
TRBV2	-	TRBJ1-4	-	CASSDRGPNEKLFF	TGTGCCAGCAGTGACAGAGGTCCTAATGAAAAACTGTTTTTT
TRBV5-6	medium-sized	TRBJ1-2	-	CASSFETRGYTF	TGTGCCAGCAGCTTTGAGACGCGGGGCTACACCTTC
TRBV28	-	TRBJ2-5	-	CASSLVGGVGQETQYF	TGTGCCAGCAGTTTAGTTGGGGGAGTCGGCCAAGAGACCCAGTACTTC
TRBV28	medium-sized	TRBJ1-4	-	CASSFVGATNEKLFF	TGTGCCAGCAGTTTCGTCGGAGCGACTAATGAAAAACTGTTTTTT
TRBV7-6	medium-sized	TRBJ2-7	TRBD2	CASSLGASGITGAYEQYF	TGTGCCAGCAGCTTAGGCGCTAGCGGGATCACGGGGGCCTACGAGCAGTACTTC
TRBV7-2	many	TRBJ2-7	-	CASSPDGFYEQYF	TGTGCCAGCAGCCCTGACGGATTCTACGAGCAGTACTTC
TRBV7-8	medium-sized	TRBJ2-3	TRBD2	CASSPALAGPTDTQYF	TGTGCCAGCAGCCCTGCACTAGCGGGCCCCACAGATACGCAGTATTTT
TRBV6-5	many	TRBJ2-3	-	CASSLEGTDTQYF	TGTGCCAGCAGTTTGGAGGGCACAGATACGCAGTATTTT
TRBV7-2	medium-sized	TRBJ2-3	-	CASSSLRDTQYF	TGTGCCAGCAGCTCCCTCCGGGATACGCAGTATTTT
TRBV7-2	-	TRBJ2-3	TRBD1	CASRQGATDTQYF	TGTGCCAGCAGACAGGGGGCTACAGATACGCAGTATTTT
TRBV20-1	many	TRBJ2-1	TRBD2	CSARDLRLAGGTEQFF	TGCAGTGCTAGAGATCTACGACTAGCGGGAGGGACTGAGCAGTTCTTC
TRBV27	many	TRBJ2-1	TRBD2	CASSAWTSGYNEQFF	TGTGCCAGCAGTGCCTGGACTAGCGGCTACAATGAGCAGTTCTTC